Below are 28 T cell receptor beta chains sequenced from a single sample in a study of T cell responses to AZD1222 COVID-19 vaccine. Assay: immunoSEQ multiplex PCR; the TCRdb copy retains only in-frame clones and omits some. The sample includes roughly 180,000 clones, 85% to 90% of them seen just once. This specimen consisted of peripheral blood, obtained on day 0 of AZD1222 vaccination. Source of these receptors: an adult in good health.

The gene calls are TRBV4-3 and TRBJ1-3; D is possibly TRBD1 (6 bases). There are 16 residues in the CDR3. Trimming pared 4 bases from V and 4 bases from J, leaving 17 bases between. Germline CDR1 LGHNA, CDR2 YSLEER. The CDR3 reads CASSRGAGGSGNTIYF. The CDR3 coding sequence is TGCGCCAGCAGCCGTGGTGCGGGGGGCTCCGGAAACACCATATATTTT.

The chain couples TRBV2 to TRBJ2-2; TRBD2 matches at 8 bases. The CDR3 is 14 residues long. Germline values: CDR1 SNHLY, CDR2 FYNNEI. V trimming: 7 bases; J trimming: 3 bases; junction bases outside the gene matches: 4. CDR3 sequence: CASTGLADTGELFF. The CDR3 bases are TGTGCCAGCACCGGACTAGCAGACACCGGGGAGCTGTTTTTT.

This clone was recorded only once. The V call is TRBV5-1, the J call TRBJ1-5, with unresolved D. Trimming pared 0 bases from V and 7 bases from J, leaving 8 bases between. This CDR3 region has 13 residues. Germline V gene data show CDR1 as SGHRS and CDR2 as YFSETQ. The DNA for the CDR3 is TGCGCCAGCAGCTTGGGTCCGGGACAGCCCCAGCATTTT. This encodes CASSLGPGQPQHF.

The rearrangement uses TRBV27 and TRBJ1-4, with a possible D match to TRBD1 (5 bases). Trimming stripped 8 bases from V and 2 bases from J, with 18 bases between. CDR3 length: 16 amino acids. From germline, CDR1 is MNHEY and CDR2 SMNVEV (reference sequence). The CDR3 coding sequence is TGTGCCAGCGGAGTTATTTGGGGCAGGACTAATGAAAAACTGTTTTTT. This encodes CASGVIWGRTNEKLFF.

The V gene is TRBV4-2, the J gene TRBJ1-1; D gene unclear. The germline gives CDR1 LGHNA, CDR2 YNFKEQ. Between the trimmed V and J ends, which lost 1 base and 0 bases, there was a span of 12 bases. The CDR3 consists of 16 residues. Here the CDR3 DNA reads TGTGCCAGCAGCCAAGCTCCACATGAGATGAACACTGAAGCTTTCTTT. This translates into CASSQAPHEMNTEAFF.

A few counts support this clone. Here the CDR3 reads CATSRETQLSNEQFF. The CDR3 nucleotides read TGTGCCACCAGCAGAGAAACTCAGCTTTCCAATGAGCAGTTCTTC. The chain has TRBV15 and TRBJ2-1; no clear D. Germline CDR1 reads LNHNV; CDR2 reads YYDKDF (reference sequence). The CDR3 loop spans 15 amino acids. Trimming took 0 bases from V and 6 from J, leaving 12 bases between them.

V and J are TRBV29-1 and TRBJ1-2, with D perhaps matching TRBD1 (6 bases). The CDR3 has 13 amino acids. V was trimmed by 6 bases and J by 3 bases, leaving 14 bases between them. Germline V gene lookup returns CDR1 SQVTM and CDR2 ANQGSEA. DNA of the CDR3: TGCAGCGTCCGAACAGGGCTTGACTATGGCTACACCTTC. As protein: CSVRTGLDYGYTF.

This clone was recorded only once. The chain uses TRBV28 and TRBJ1-1; D perhaps matches TRBD1 (5 bases). CDR3 length: 16 residues. Germline V gene sequence: CDR1 MDHEN, CDR2 SYDVKM. The V end was cut by 3 bases, the J end by 4 bases, with 18 bases between. The CDR3 sequence is CASSFPWGSGRTEAFF. The CDR3 DNA reads TGTGCCAGCAGTTTCCCGTGGGGGTCGGGACGCACTGAAGCTTTCTTT.

J is TRBJ2-3 and V is TRBV7-9, with D possibly being TRBD1 (6 bases). The CDR3 has 17 amino acids. Looked up from germline, CDR1 is SEHNR and CDR2 is FQNEAQ (reference sequence). Trimming removed 1 base from V and 1 base from J, with 15 bases in between. CDR3 loop: CASSLGTQGVGTDTQYF. CDR3 in DNA: TGTGCCAGCAGCTTAGGGACACAGGGCGTGGGCACAGATACGCAGTATTTT.

This chain links TRBV28 with TRBJ2-3, with D hard to call. The CDR3 runs 15 residues. CDR1 and CDR2 from the germline V gene are MDHEN and SYDVKM. V was shortened by 6 bases and J by 2 bases, with 15 bases between the two germline ends. The CDR3 DNA is TGTGCCAGCAGCCGTCCCGGGTCTAACACAGATACGCAGTATTTT. Translating gives CASSRPGSNTDTQYF.

The chain combines TRBV7-9 with TRBJ1-5, with D unresolved. CDR1 and CDR2 from the germline V gene are SEHNR and FQNEAQ (reference sequence). The V and J ends lost 3 bases and 5 bases respectively, with 5 bases between them. This CDR3 has 12 residues. The CDR3 bases are TGTGCCAGCAGCTTCGGGGATCAGCCCCAGCATTTT. Translated: CASSFGDQPQHF.

The J gene is TRBJ1-4, the V gene TRBV4-3; no firm D call. V lost 0 bases to trimming and J lost 6 bases, with 20 bases between them. This CDR3 spans 18 amino acids. Germline V CDR1 and CDR2: LGHNA, YSLEER. The CDR3 sequence: CASSQDLARGLRYEKLFF. Here the CDR3 DNA reads TGCGCCAGCAGCCAAGACCTAGCAAGAGGACTCCGGTATGAAAAACTGTTTTTT.

V is TRBV24-1 and J is TRBJ1-1; D is unclear. Per the germline V gene, CDR1 is KGHDR and CDR2 is SFDVKD. This CDR3 is 13 amino acids long. V gave up 6 bases and J gave up 1 base, with 8 bases separating them. The CDR3 coding sequence is TGTGCCACCAGTTCAGGCTCGAACACTGAAGCTTTCTTT. This codes for CATSSGSNTEAFF.

CDR3: CASSPGLVGSTDTQYF. CDR3 sequence (DNA): TGTGCCAGCAGCCCGGGACTAGTTGGGAGCACAGATACGCAGTATTTT. The chain has TRBV5-4 and TRBJ2-3; TRBD2 matches at 8 bases. V shed 4 bases, J shed 0 bases, and the junction held 7 bases outside the gene matches. There are 16 residues in the CDR3. Germline V gene data show CDR1 as SGHNT and CDR2 as YYREEE (reference sequence).

This chain links TRBV19 with TRBJ2-7, with 9 nucleotides matching TRBD2. There are 18 residues in the CDR3. Germline trimming cut 3 bases from V and 0 bases from J; bases unmatched to any gene: 12. CDR1 and CDR2 (germline): LNHDA, SQIVND (reference sequence). CDR3 in DNA: TGTGCCAGTAGTATTTCTAGCGGGGATTTCCACAGCTCCTACGAGCAGTACTTC. Its protein product is CASSISSGDFHSSYEQYF. Together with reference TRBV19 and TRBJ2-7, the CDR3 gives the full variable domain: DGGITQSPKYLFRKEGQNVTLSCEQNLNHDAMYWYRQDPGQGLRLIYYSQIVNDFQKGDIAEGYSVSREKKESFPLTVTSAQKNPTAFYLCASSISSGDFHSSYEQYFGPGTRLTVT.

This clone was detected only once. V gene TRBV28 combines with J gene TRBJ2-2; possible D gene TRBD2, 5 bases. V lost 6 bases, J lost 0 bases, and 5 bases lay in between. The CDR3 runs to 13 residues. The germline gives CDR1 MDHEN, CDR2 SYDVKM. In DNA form, the CDR3 reads TGTGCCAGCAGACTAGCGAACACCGGGGAGCTGTTTTTT. Protein product: CASRLANTGELFF.

This clone was detected once. The genes are TRBV10-2 and TRBJ2-1, with D tentatively TRBD1 (6 bases). Trimming took 4 bases from V and 0 from J, leaving 13 bases between them. This CDR3 is 16 amino acids long. The germline V gene has CDR1 WSHSY and CDR2 SAAADI. The CDR3 protein is CASSAPGQSSYNEQFF. CDR3 nucleotides: TGCGCCAGCAGTGCCCCGGGACAAAGCTCCTACAATGAGCAGTTCTTC.

This chain connects TRBV9 to TRBJ2-7; a possible D gene is TRBD2 (6 bases). Deletions cut 4 bases from V and 2 bases from J, with 16 bases between. There are 15 residues in the CDR3. Germline values: CDR1 SGDLS, CDR2 YYNGEE. CDR3 sequence (DNA): TGTGCCAGCAGCCCCCAAGGAGGGAGACCCTACGAGCAGTACTTC. Protein product: CASSPQGGRPYEQYF.

The chain employs TRBV5-4 and TRBJ1-4; D gene uncertain. Looked up from germline, CDR1 is SGHNT and CDR2 is YYREEE (reference sequence). V shed 0 bases and J shed 4 bases, with 10 bases lying between them. CDR3 length: 15 amino acids. CDR3 in amino acids: CASSLEGSLNEKLFF. The CDR3 nucleotides are TGTGCCAGCAGCTTGGAGGGCAGCCTTAATGAAAAACTGTTTTTT.

The J gene is TRBJ2-6, the V gene TRBV6-5; 10 positions agree with TRBD1. CDR1 and CDR2 from the germline V gene are MNHEY and SVGAGI. Trimming took 6 bases from V and 2 from J; bases not matched to a gene: 1. The CDR3 has 15 amino acids. CDR3 DNA: TGTGCCAGCAGGGGGACAGGGGCTGGGGCCAACGTCCTGACTTTC. Protein product: CASRGTGAGANVLTF.

The chain uses TRBV12-3 or TRBV12-4 and TRBJ1-5; D remains unclear. Between the trimmed V and J ends, which lost 3 bases and 7 bases, there was a span of 10 bases. CDR3 size: 13 residues. CDR3 region: CASSLPGRQPQHF. Here the CDR3 DNA reads TGTGCCAGCAGTTTGCCCGGCAGGCAGCCCCAGCATTTT.

The chain couples TRBV18 to TRBJ2-7; D may be TRBD1 or TRBD2 (5 bases each). V shed 2 bases and J shed 5 bases, with 16 bases lying between them. CDR3 size: 15 residues. Germline-derived CDR1 and CDR2 are KGHSH and LQKENI. Here the CDR3 DNA reads TGTGCCAGCTCACCAACTACAGGAGGACTCGACGAGCAGTACTTC. Translated: CASSPTTGGLDEQYF.

The chain carries TRBV27 and TRBJ1-6; TRBD1 matches at 10 bases. This CDR3 region has 14 residues. From germline, CDR1 is MNHEY and CDR2 SMNVEV (reference sequence). Germline trimming cut 6 bases from V and 14 bases from J; bases unmatched to any gene: 10. CDR3 coding DNA: TGTGCCAGCAGGCTCGGGACAGGGGACGGGGCCCTCCACTTT. It yields the protein CASRLGTGDGALHF.

The V gene is TRBV28, the J gene TRBJ1-5; the D is unclear. This CDR3 has 16 residues. Trimming took off 6 bases at V and 4 bases at J, with 19 bases between the two ends. Germline V gene lookup returns CDR1 MDHEN and CDR2 SYDVKM. The CDR3 DNA reads TGTGCCAGCAGCTGGACGACTGCCCTGGGTAATCAGCCCCAGCATTTT. Translated, it gives CASSWTTALGNQPQHF.

V usage is TRBV28 and J usage is TRBJ2-2; D is possibly TRBD2 (5 bases). Trimming removed 5 bases from V and 8 bases from J, with 21 bases in between. The CDR3 totals 16 residues. The germline gives CDR1 MDHEN, CDR2 SYDVKM. The CDR3 spells CASSPPLSTEGGELFF. CDR3 sequence (DNA): TGTGCCAGCAGTCCCCCCTTGAGTACCGAGGGAGGGGAGCTGTTTTTT.

J is TRBJ2-7 and V is TRBV6-5; 7 positions match TRBD2. V lost 5 bases to trimming and J lost 4 bases; unmatched junction nucleotides: 8. The CDR3 totals 14 residues. Germline V lookup: CDR1 MNHEY, CDR2 SVGAGI. Here the CDR3 reads CASSLAVGDYEQYF. In DNA, the CDR3 is TGTGCCAGCAGTCTAGCGGTCGGGGATTACGAGCAGTACTTC.

The chain couples TRBV7-3 to TRBJ2-1; 8 bases are a match to TRBD2. The V gene's germline CDR1 is SGHTA and CDR2 FQGTGA. The junction had 5 bases not matched to a gene; V was cut back by 1 base and J by 0 bases. This CDR3 region has 17 residues. The CDR3 coding sequence is TGTGCCAGCAGCTTAATGGGTAGCGGGGCCTCCTACAATGAGCAGTTCTTC. Translating it yields CASSLMGSGASYNEQFF.

For the CDR3, the DNA is TGTGCCACCAGTGATTTCAGGCCAGCCGGGATGGAGACCCAGTACTTC. Encoded protein: CATSDFRPAGMETQYF. The chain recombines TRBV24-1 with TRBJ2-5, with D possibly being TRBD2 (5 bases). The CDR3 contains 16 residues. Germline values: CDR1 KGHDR, CDR2 SFDVKD. V was shortened by 1 base and J by 5 bases, with 16 bases between the two germline ends.